The 21 T cell receptor beta chains listed next were all sequenced from one sample in a study of HIV-infected patients and healthy controls. cDNA was made from roughly 470 ng RNA using alpha and beta constant primers. Each of the alpha and beta chains got its own library through chain-specific third strand synthesis with indices. TCRdb analysed the 5' RACE reads with MiXCR anew, one entry per CDR3 protein. The sample holds some 20,000 distinct CDR3 sequences, 8.5% seen once. Follow-up blood was drawn about 14 weeks, roughly three months, after antiretroviral therapy began. Whole blood was used without fractionation, so all unsorted peripheral T cells were included. Specimen: blood, collected during antiretroviral therapy. These receptors were collected from an adult with HIV infection.

This clonotype has at least ten counts. The gene calls are TRBV3-1 and TRBJ1-2, with D perhaps TRBD1 (5 bases). Between the trimmed V and J ends, which lost 4 bases and 5 bases, there was a span of 11 bases. Germline V gene data show CDR1 as LGHDT and CDR2 as YNNKEL (reference sequence). The CDR3 extends over 13 amino acids. CDR3 bases: TGTGCCAGCAGCCTCCGGACAACGTATGGCTACACCTTC. Protein product: CASSLRTTYGYTF.

In its sample, this clonotype was seen many times. The rearrangement joins TRBV6-6 to TRBJ2-7; D is uncertain. The V gene's germline CDR1 is MNHNY and CDR2 SVGAGI (reference sequence). The CDR3 consists of 13 residues. Trimming shortened V by 5 bases and J by 2 bases, and 10 bases separated the two germline ends. CDR3: CASSTDGAYEQYF. CDR3 sequence (DNA): TGTGCCAGCAGTACGGACGGAGCCTACGAGCAGTACTTC.

This clonotype qualifies as medium-sized (0.01 to 0.1%). The chain employs TRBV4-1 and TRBJ1-4, with D unclear. CDR3 length equals 17 residues. V lost 6 bases, J lost 8 bases, and 25 bases lay in between. Germline V gene data show CDR1 as MGHRA and CDR2 as YSYEKL. Here the CDR3 reads CASSYLRRGNQEEKLFF. As DNA, the CDR3 is TGCGCCAGCAGTTACCTCCGGCGCGGGAACCAGGAGGAAAAACTGTTTTTT.

This clonotype was detected many times. The chain links TRBV19 to TRBJ2-1; D remains unclear. Germline loops: CDR1 LNHDA, CDR2 SQIVND (reference sequence). The CDR3 length is 14 residues. The V and J ends lost 3 bases and 2 bases respectively, with 8 bases between them. CDR3 in DNA: TGTGCCAGTAGTATTATGGGGACCTACAATGAGCAGTTCTTC. This encodes CASSIMGTYNEQFF.

This clonotype occurred many times. The gene calls are TRBV28 and TRBJ2-6; the D is unclear. The V and J ends lost 6 bases and 3 bases respectively, with 15 bases between them. CDR3 length: 16 residues. Germline loops: CDR1 MDHEN, CDR2 SYDVKM. CDR3 in DNA: TGTGCCAGCAGACCAAGACTGGTTTATGGGGCCAACGTCCTGACTTTC. The encoded protein is CASRPRLVYGANVLTF. The whole variable domain, filled in from reference TRBV28 and TRBJ2-6, reads DVKVTQSSRYLVKRTGEKVFLECVQDMDHENMFWYRQDPGLGLRLIYFSYDVKMKEKGDIPEGYSVSREKKERFSLILESASTNQTSMYLCASRPRLVYGANVLTFGAGSRLTVL.

The chain is built from TRBV24-1 and TRBJ1-5; 8 bases align to TRBD1. The J segment lost 4 bases and the V segment lost 4 bases, leaving 5 bases of the junction unmatched. Germline V lookup: CDR1 KGHDR, CDR2 SFDVKD. CDR3 length: 15 residues. The CDR3 bases are TGTGCCACCAGTGAAAGGACAGGGAGGAATCAGCCCCAGCATTTT. Its translation is CATSERTGRNQPQHF.

This clonotype was seen ten or more times. The chain links TRBV28 to TRBJ2-5; 8 nucleotides agree with TRBD1. Trimming at V came to 6 bases and at J to 6 bases, leaving 12 bases not matched to a gene. The CDR3 runs to 15 residues. CDR1 and CDR2 (germline): MDHEN, SYDVKM. The CDR3 loop is CASSLDRGRMKTQYF. The CDR3 region has the DNA TGTGCCAGCAGCCTAGACAGGGGTAGAATGAAGACCCAGTACTTC.

This clonotype turned up a few times. The chain employs TRBV6-1 and TRBJ1-5; D is unresolved. V lost 7 bases and J lost 4, with 11 bases in between. CDR1 and CDR2 from the germline V gene are MNHNS and SASEGT. This CDR3 is built from 13 residues. The CDR3 loop is CASTTARNQPQHF. Here the CDR3 DNA reads TGTGCCAGCACCACGGCTCGTAATCAGCCCCAGCATTTT.

This clonotype was recorded at least ten times. The chain is built from TRBV5-5 and TRBJ2-5; TRBD2 matches 7 bases. This CDR3 is 16 amino acids long. Trimming removed 3 bases from V and 2 bases from J; junction bases left unmatched: 10. Germline V gene sequence: CDR1 SGHKS, CDR2 YYEKEE (reference sequence). CDR3 in amino acids: CASSWEPAGFQETQYF. CDR3 sequence (DNA): TGTGCCAGCAGCTGGGAGCCAGCGGGGTTTCAAGAGACCCAGTACTTC.

There are many counts of this clonotype. V and J are TRBV20-1 and TRBJ1-2; D uncertain. CDR1 and CDR2 from the germline V gene are DFQATT and SNEGSKA (reference sequence). The CDR3 extends over 12 amino acids. V was cut by 5 bases and J by 1 base, with 8 bases left in between. The CDR3 DNA is TGCAGTGCTTCAGAGGTTAACTATGGCTACACCTTC. This gives the protein CSASEVNYGYTF.

This clonotype was detected a few times. This chain links TRBV7-9 with TRBJ2-1; 9 bases line up with TRBD1. The V and J ends lost 4 bases and 2 bases, in that order; junction bases with no gene match: 3. Germline V gene data show CDR1 as SEHNR and CDR2 as FQNEAQ (reference sequence). The CDR3 is 15 residues long. The CDR3 DNA is TGTGCCAGCAGCTCGGACAGGGGCGCCTACAATGAGCAGTTCTTC. This codes for CASSSDRGAYNEQFF.

This clonotype was detected ten times or more. The chain joins TRBV19 to TRBJ2-7; D remains ambiguous. V was trimmed by 4 bases and J by 2 bases, leaving 6 bases between them. The CDR3 totals 12 residues. Per germline, CDR1 LNHDA and CDR2 SQIVND (reference sequence). The CDR3 is CASSTRTYEQYF. The CDR3 nucleotides read TGTGCCAGTAGTACCCGGACCTACGAGCAGTACTTC.

V gene TRBV13 combines with J gene TRBJ2-1; 7 bases line up with TRBD1. This CDR3 contains 16 residues. The V gene's germline CDR1 is PRHDT and CDR2 FYEKMQ (reference sequence). J gave up 3 bases and V 5 bases, and 10 bases lay outside the gene matches. The CDR3 reads CASSPPAGQDYNEQFF. CDR3 bases: TGTGCCAGCAGCCCCCCGGCCGGACAGGACTACAATGAGCAGTTCTTC.

This clonotype was found many times. J is TRBJ2-3 and V is TRBV29-1; D is unclear. This CDR3 has 14 residues. The V end was cut by 0 bases, the J end by 3 bases, with 10 bases between. Germline V lookup: CDR1 SQVTM, CDR2 ANQGSEA. CDR3 in DNA: TGCAGCGTTGAAGATCTAAGGGTAACAGATACGCAGTATTTT. Residues: CSVEDLRVTDTQYF.

This clonotype has ten or more counts. This chain links TRBV7-9 with TRBJ2-1, with a tentative D call TRBD2 (5 bases). Germline lookup yields CDR1 SEHNR and CDR2 FQNEAQ (reference sequence). The CDR3 loop spans 15 amino acids. V gave up 1 base and J gave up 12 bases, with 19 bases separating them. The CDR3 loop is CASSLGEKGTSLQFF. The CDR3 nucleotides read TGTGCCAGCAGCTTAGGGGAGAAGGGAACGTCGTTGCAGTTCTTC.

This clonotype occurred many times. The chain carries TRBV4-1 and TRBJ2-1; TRBD2 is a possible D gene (6 bases). This CDR3 spans 15 amino acids. Germline V gene lookup returns CDR1 MGHRA and CDR2 YSYEKL. V lost 2 bases, J lost 2 bases, and 10 bases lay in between. As DNA, the CDR3 is TGCGCCAGCAGCCAACTAGCGCTACCCTACAATGAGCAGTTCTTC. Translating gives CASSQLALPYNEQFF.

This clonotype appeared a single time. The chain employs TRBV20-1 and TRBJ1-1; D perhaps matches TRBD1 (6 bases). This CDR3 comprises 11 residues. The germline V gene has CDR1 DFQATT and CDR2 SNEGSKA (reference sequence). The V end was cut by 4 bases, the J end by 8 bases, with 11 bases between. The CDR3 spells CSATRQAEAFF. In DNA form, the CDR3 reads TGCAGTGCTACACGACAGGCAGAAGCTTTCTTT.

This clonotype has a count of ten or more. The chain recombines TRBV28 with TRBJ1-6; 9 positions agree with TRBD1. The germline V gene encodes CDR1 MDHEN and CDR2 SYDVKM. With 8 bases clipped from V and 4 bases from J, the junction kept 6 bases outside the gene matches. The CDR3 spans 15 residues. CDR3 sequence (DNA): TGTGCCAGCGTAACGGGACAGGGTTATAATTCACCCCTCCACTTT. Translating gives CASVTGQGYNSPLHF.

This clonotype was recorded only once. Given a much more abundant clone one base away, this may be a read error. This chain joins TRBV3-1 and TRBJ2-3; 7 bases agree with TRBD2. This CDR3 is built from 16 residues. Germline V gene data show CDR1 as LGHDT and CDR2 as YNNKEL (reference sequence). The CDR3 reads CASSQDMAGVTGTQYF. CDR3 bases: TGTGCCAGCAGCCAAGATATGGCGGGAGTAACAGGTACGCAGTATTTT.

In its sample, this clonotype is medium-sized. The chain couples TRBV7-2 to TRBJ2-1; the D gene is possibly TRBD2 (5 bases). The length of the CDR3 is 14 residues. V dropped 2 bases and J dropped 1 base, with 6 bases sitting between them. Germline V gene lookup returns CDR1 SGHTA and CDR2 FQGNSA. CDR3 sequence: CASSLRGSYNEQFF. CDR3 nucleotides: TGTGCCAGCAGCTTACGGGGTTCCTACAATGAGCAGTTCTTC.

This clonotype was picked up many times. The chain uses TRBV28 and TRBJ2-7, with a possible D match to TRBD2 (5 bases). The CDR3 extends over 14 amino acids. With 6 bases removed from V and 4 bases from J, the gap between germline ends came to 16 bases. Germline V lookup: CDR1 MDHEN, CDR2 SYDVKM. As DNA, the CDR3 is TGTGCCAGCAGATCGTACCCGGGGTCTTACGAGCAGTACTTC. This codes for CASRSYPGSYEQYF.